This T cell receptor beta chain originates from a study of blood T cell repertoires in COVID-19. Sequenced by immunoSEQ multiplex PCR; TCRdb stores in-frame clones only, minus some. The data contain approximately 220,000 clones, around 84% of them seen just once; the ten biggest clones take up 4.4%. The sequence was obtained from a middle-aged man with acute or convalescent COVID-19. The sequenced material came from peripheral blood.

CDR3 loop: CATKGQADYGYTF. In DNA, the CDR3 is TGTGCCACCAAGGGACAGGCGGACTATGGCTACACCTTC. The chain has TRBV19 and TRBJ1-2, with 8 nucleotides matching TRBD1. CDR1 LNHDA and CDR2 SQIVND come from the germline V gene (reference sequence). Losses at the gene ends were 10 bases for V and 3 bases for J; bases not matched to a gene: 7. This CDR3 contains 13 residues.